This TCR beta chain is drawn from a study of CD8 T cells in Susac syndrome. The multiple sclerosis controls were treatment-naive patients, and their relapsing-remitting disease was stable or active. Reverse transcription of roughly 0.45 to 1 ug RNA was performed with random hexamers. An immunoSEQ multiplex PCR generated amplified TCR beta CDR3 products spanning 54 Vbeta and 13 Jbeta. Each CDR3 protein is one row after TCRdb ran MiXCR on the immunoSEQ multiplex PCR reads. The table lists approximately 71,000 distinct CDR3 sequences, roughly 95% of them singletons, with 0.11% in the top ten. Trimming pared 6 bases from V and 6 bases from J, leaving 9 bases between. This CDR3 has 12 amino acids. Germline V gene data show CDR1 as SGHTA and CDR2 as FQGNSA. This clonotype was counted between two and nine times.

Sequences were obtained from CD4+ T cells from PBMCs. This clonotype was obtained from a human donor with multiple sclerosis. V usage is TRBV7-2 and J usage is TRBJ2-1; D perhaps matches TRBD1 (5 bases). The CDR3 loop is CASSEQANEQFF. As DNA, the CDR3 is TGTGCCAGCAGTGAACAGGCCAATGAGCAGTTCTTC.